This T cell receptor beta chain appears in the sequencing data of a study of CD8 T cells in ankylosing spondylitis. The V gene's germline CDR1 is SGHTA and CDR2 FQGNSA. J was trimmed by 3 bases and V by 3 bases; bases with no gene match: 8. The CDR3 consists of 16 residues. One entry per CDR3 protein results from TCRdb running MiXCR on the 5' RACE reads. The data hold around 330,000 distinct CDR3 sequences, with roughly 12% observed a single time. The TCR comes from a female donor with ankylosing spondylitis or in good health (not recorded which). The source material was blood, either unsorted or a sorted T cell fraction (not recorded which). The rearrangement uses TRBV7-2 and TRBJ2-3, with 8 positions matching TRBD2. Here the CDR3 DNA reads TGTGCCAGCAGCTTCTTCCGGACTAGCCCTACAGATACGCAGTATTTT. Translated: CASSFFRTSPTDTQYF.